The clone carrying this T cell receptor (beta chain) was found a few times. In the original processing: Amplified reference gene primers provided the basis for estimating nucleated cell counts. Clones were read by immunoSEQ multiplex PCR, and TCRdb kept only the in-frame ones, dropping some. V and J calls and clone size come straight from that table; D and trimming were deduced from the DNA. The table lists some 200,000 clones, roughly nine tenths of them singletons, with 0.7% to 0.85% in the top ten. There are 14 residues in the CDR3. The V gene lost 2 bases and the J gene lost 6 bases, with 13 bases spanning the gap. The germline V gene encodes CDR1 ENHRY and CDR2 SYGVKD. The data derive from a study of blood T cell repertoires in COVID-19. Across the whole study: From the United States, Italy and Spain came samples of acute and convalescent COVID-19. T cells, B-cell-depleted T cells, or PBMCs provided the cDNA or gDNA that served as material.

The sequence was collected from a woman aged 70-85 years with acute or convalescent COVID-19. Sequencing used peripheral blood. The gene calls are TRBV10-3 and TRBJ1-1; weak D call: TRBD1 (5 bases). In DNA, the CDR3 is TGTGCCATCAGTGAGACACAGGATCACTCTGAAGCTTTCTTT. Its translation is CAISETQDHSEAFF.